A selection of T cell receptor beta chains follows, all from one sample in a study of CXCR3-negative and CXCR3-positive naive CD8 T cells. From its re-call of the 5' RACE reads, TCRdb lists each CDR3 protein once, without DNA. The sample table sets out about 110,000 distinct CDR3 sequences. The sequencing sample was made of naive CXCR3+ CD8+ T cells from blood. These receptor sequences come from a human donor in good health. Some clones in this sample may be carry-over from other donors' samples. The CDR3 runs from the conserved cysteine through the conserved F or W.

V gene	J gene	CDR3 protein
TRBV7-9	TRBJ1-1	CASSLAYAGGTEAFF
TRBV29-1	TRBJ2-1	CSVEGGLAGNEQFF
TRBV21-1	TRBJ2-7	CASSVGGSDEQYF
TRBV7-3	TRBJ2-1	CASSLLGQGYNEQFF
TRBV28	TRBJ2-7	CASTPRDRSSYEQYF
TRBV7-2	TRBJ2-7	CASSLDPRSALGGPSYEQYF
TRBV29-1	TRBJ2-1	CSAWGLAGDDEQFF
TRBV4-2	TRBJ1-2	CASSQSPGNNYGYTF
TRBV13	TRBJ1-1	CASSPRWGAEAFF
TRBV11-2	TRBJ2-3	CASSLGTSGREYDTQYF
TRBV29-1	TRBJ2-2	CSVEDEGQWNTGELFF
TRBV11-3	TRBJ2-1	CASSLDQDLSYNEQFF
TRBV6-1	TRBJ2-3	CASSDLTGTNTDTQYF
TRBV5-5	TRBJ2-7	CASSLRGTGPYEQYF
TRBV7-2	TRBJ2-1	CASSYSGGPYNEQFF
TRBV30	TRBJ2-1	CAWALGYAEDEQFF
TRBV6-1	TRBJ2-5	CASTTLGTQETQYF
TRBV4-2	TRBJ2-1	CASSQVPAGGYNEQFF
TRBV5-6	TRBJ2-6	CASSLTGRSGANVLTF
TRBV21-1	TRBJ2-5	CSSSKWRDSRQETQYF
TRBV7-9	TRBJ1-1	CASSLLLGGRSTEAFF
TRBV20-1	TRBJ2-7	CSAGGGSYEQYF
TRBV29-1	TRBJ2-5	CSVEDRQVETQYF
TRBV3-1	TRBJ1-1	CASSQPGAEAFF
TRBV4-1	TRBJ2-1	CASSQDTSGGAYNEQFF
TRBV7-9	TRBJ2-7	CASSFEGHQQYF
TRBV9	TRBJ2-7	CASSPGLEAWNEQYF
TRBV7-9	TRBJ1-2	CASSFREEIYTF
TRBV18	TRBJ1-1	CASSSRQGRAEAFF